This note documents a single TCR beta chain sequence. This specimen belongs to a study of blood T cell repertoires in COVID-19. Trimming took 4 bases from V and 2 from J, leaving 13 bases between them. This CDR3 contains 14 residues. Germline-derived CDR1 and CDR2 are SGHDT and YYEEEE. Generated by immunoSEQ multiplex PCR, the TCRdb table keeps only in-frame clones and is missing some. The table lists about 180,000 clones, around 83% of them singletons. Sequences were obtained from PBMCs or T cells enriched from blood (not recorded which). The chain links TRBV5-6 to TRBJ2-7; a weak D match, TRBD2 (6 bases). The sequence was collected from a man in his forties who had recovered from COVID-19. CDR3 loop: CASSRGTEAYEQYF. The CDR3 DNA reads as TGTGCCAGCAGCCGGGGGACGGAAGCCTACGAGCAGTACTTC.